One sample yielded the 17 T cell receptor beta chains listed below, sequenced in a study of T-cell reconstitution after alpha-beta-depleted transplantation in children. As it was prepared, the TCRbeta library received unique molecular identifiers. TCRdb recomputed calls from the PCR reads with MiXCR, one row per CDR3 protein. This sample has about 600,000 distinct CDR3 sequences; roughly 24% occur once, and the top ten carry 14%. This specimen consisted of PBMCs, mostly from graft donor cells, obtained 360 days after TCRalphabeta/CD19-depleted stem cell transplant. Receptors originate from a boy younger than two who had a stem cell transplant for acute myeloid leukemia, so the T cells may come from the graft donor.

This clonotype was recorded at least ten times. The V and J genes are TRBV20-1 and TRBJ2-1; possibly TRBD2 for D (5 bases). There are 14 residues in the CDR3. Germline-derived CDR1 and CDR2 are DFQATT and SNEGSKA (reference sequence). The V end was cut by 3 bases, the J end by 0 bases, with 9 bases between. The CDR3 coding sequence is TGCAGTGCTAGTGACACTAGCTCCTACAATGAGCAGTTCTTC. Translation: CSASDTSSYNEQFF.

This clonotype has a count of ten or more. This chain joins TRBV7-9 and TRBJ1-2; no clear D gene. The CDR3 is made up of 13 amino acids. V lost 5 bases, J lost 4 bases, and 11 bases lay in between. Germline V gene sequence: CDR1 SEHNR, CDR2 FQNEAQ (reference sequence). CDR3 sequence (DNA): TGTGCCAGCAGCGATGGGAGCGTCTATGGCTACACCTTC. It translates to CASSDGSVYGYTF.

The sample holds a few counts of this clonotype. This CDR3 reads CASSDSLGETQYF. DNA of the CDR3: TGTGCCAGCAGTGATTCCCTGGGGGAGACCCAGTACTTC. This chain connects TRBV6-1 to TRBJ2-5; D is undetermined. The CDR3 runs to 13 residues. The germline gives CDR1 MNHNS, CDR2 SASEGT. V was pared by 3 bases and J by 5 bases, with 10 bases between.

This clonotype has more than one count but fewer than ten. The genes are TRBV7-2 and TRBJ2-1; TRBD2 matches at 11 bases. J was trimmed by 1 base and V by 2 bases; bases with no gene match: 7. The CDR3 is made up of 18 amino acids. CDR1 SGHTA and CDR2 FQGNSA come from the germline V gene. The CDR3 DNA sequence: TGTGCCAGCAGCTTAACCCCACTAGCGGGGGAGTCCTACAATGAGCAGTTCTTC. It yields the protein CASSLTPLAGESYNEQFF.

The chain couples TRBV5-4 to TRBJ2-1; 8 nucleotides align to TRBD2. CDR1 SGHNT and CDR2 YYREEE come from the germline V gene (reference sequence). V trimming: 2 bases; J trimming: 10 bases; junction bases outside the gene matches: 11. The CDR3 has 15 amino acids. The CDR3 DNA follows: TGTGCCAGCAGCTTTGGTAACGGGGGGGCCGTCGAGCAGTTCTTC. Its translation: CASSFGNGGAVEQFF.

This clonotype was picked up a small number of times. CDR3 nucleotides: TGCGCCAGCAGCCCGGGACGCTCCCCTCCGCAGTTCTTC. Its translation: CASSPGRSPPQFF. The V gene is TRBV5-1, the J gene TRBJ2-1; either TRBD1 or TRBD2 may supply D (5 bases each). Germline CDR1 reads SGHRS; CDR2 reads YFSETQ. Trimming removed 4 bases at V and 12 bases at J, with 17 bases between. This CDR3 is 13 amino acids long.

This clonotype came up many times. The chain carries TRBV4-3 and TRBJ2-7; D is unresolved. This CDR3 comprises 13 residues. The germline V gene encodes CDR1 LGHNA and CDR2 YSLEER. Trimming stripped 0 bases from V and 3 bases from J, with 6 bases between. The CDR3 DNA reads TGCGCCAGCAGCCAAGATTGGGGCTACGAGCAGTACTTC. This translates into CASSQDWGYEQYF.

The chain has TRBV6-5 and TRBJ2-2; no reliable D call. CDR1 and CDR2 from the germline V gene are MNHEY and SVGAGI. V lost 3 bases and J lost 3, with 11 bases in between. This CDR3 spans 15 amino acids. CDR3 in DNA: TGTGCCAGCAGTTATACGGTCGGTTACACCGGGGAGCTGTTTTTT. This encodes CASSYTVGYTGELFF.

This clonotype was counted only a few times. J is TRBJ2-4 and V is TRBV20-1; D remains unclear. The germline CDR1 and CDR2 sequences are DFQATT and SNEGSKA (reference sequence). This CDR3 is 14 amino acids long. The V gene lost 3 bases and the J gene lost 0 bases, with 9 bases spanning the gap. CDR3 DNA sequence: TGCAGTGCTAGTGTAAGATTAGCCAAAAACATTCAGTACTTC. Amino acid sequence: CSASVRLAKNIQYF.

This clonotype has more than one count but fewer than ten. CDR3 sequence (DNA): TGTGCCAGCAGTGCCACACTCGGGACTAACTATGGCTACACCTTC. This sequence encodes CASSATLGTNYGYTF. The gene calls are TRBV6-1 and TRBJ1-2, with unresolved D. Germline CDR1 is MNHNS and CDR2 is SASEGT. Trimming removed 4 bases from V and 0 bases from J, with 12 bases in between. This CDR3 region has 15 residues.

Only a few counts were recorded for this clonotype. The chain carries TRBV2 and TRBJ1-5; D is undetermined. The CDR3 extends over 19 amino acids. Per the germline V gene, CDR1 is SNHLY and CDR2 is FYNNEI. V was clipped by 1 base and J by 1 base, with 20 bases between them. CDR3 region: CASSEEYYGVFGSNQPQHF. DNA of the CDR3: TGTGCCAGCAGTGAAGAATACTACGGGGTGTTCGGAAGCAATCAGCCCCAGCATTTT.

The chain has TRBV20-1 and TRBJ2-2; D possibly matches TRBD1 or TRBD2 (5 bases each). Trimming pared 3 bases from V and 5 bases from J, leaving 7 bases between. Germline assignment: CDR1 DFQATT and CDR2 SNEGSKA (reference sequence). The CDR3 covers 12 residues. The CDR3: CSASWGTGELFF. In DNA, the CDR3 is TGCAGTGCTAGTTGGGGGACCGGGGAGCTGTTTTTT.

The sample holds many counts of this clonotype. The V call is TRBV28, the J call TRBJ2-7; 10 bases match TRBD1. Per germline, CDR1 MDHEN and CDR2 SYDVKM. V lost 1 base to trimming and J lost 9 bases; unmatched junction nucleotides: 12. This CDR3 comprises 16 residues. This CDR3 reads CASSLSSRTGGKGQYF. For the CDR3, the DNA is TGTGCCAGCAGTTTATCCTCGCGGACAGGGGGAAAAGGGCAGTACTTC.

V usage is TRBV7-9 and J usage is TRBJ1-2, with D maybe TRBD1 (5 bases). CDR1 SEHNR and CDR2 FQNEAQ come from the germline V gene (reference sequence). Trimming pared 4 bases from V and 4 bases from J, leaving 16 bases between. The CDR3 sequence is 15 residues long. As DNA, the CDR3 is TGTGCCAGCAGCTCTCTCCCCCAGGGTACCTATGGCTACACCTTC. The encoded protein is CASSSLPQGTYGYTF.

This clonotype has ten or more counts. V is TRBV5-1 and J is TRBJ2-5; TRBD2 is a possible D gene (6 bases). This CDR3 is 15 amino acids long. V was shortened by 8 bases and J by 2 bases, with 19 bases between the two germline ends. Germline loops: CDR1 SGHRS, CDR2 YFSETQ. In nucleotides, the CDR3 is TGCGCCAGTAGGAGAGACGGGGGAAGTCAAGAGACCCAGTACTTC. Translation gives CASRRDGGSQETQYF.

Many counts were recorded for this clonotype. The DNA for the CDR3 is TGTGCCAGCAGCCTCTTAGCGGGGGGCCCCAATGAGCAGTTCTTC. The encoded protein is CASSLLAGGPNEQFF. V is TRBV28 and J is TRBJ2-1; 10 bases agree with TRBD2. This CDR3 spans 15 amino acids. V trimming: 6 bases; J trimming: 6 bases; junction bases outside the gene matches: 8. The germline CDR1 and CDR2 sequences are MDHEN and SYDVKM.

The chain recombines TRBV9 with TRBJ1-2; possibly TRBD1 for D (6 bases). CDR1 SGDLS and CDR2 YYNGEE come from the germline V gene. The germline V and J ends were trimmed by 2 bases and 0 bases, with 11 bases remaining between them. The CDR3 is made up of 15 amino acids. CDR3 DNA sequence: TGTGCCAGCAGCGTCCAGGGGCTTCCTAACTATGGCTACACCTTC. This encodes CASSVQGLPNYGYTF.